This TCR beta chain was observed in a study of blood T cell repertoires in COVID-19. About the research overall: Acute and convalescent COVID-19 specimens originated in the United States, Italy and Spain. PBMCs, B-cell-depleted T cells, or T cells provided the cDNA or gDNA that made up the material.

In the authors' methods: Amplified reference gene primers provided the basis for estimating nucleated cell counts. The data were produced by immunoSEQ multiplex PCR, yet TCRdb's version contains in-frame clones alone and is incomplete. For V, J and clone size, that table is used; D and trimming come from the DNA. The sample shows over 600,000 clones, about 87% of them seen only once. CDR3 length: 15 amino acids. In germline, CDR1 is SGHTA, CDR2 FQGTGA. The germline V and J ends were trimmed by 5 bases and 0 bases, with 10 bases remaining between them. This sequence was found in a woman under 30 with acute or convalescent COVID-19. The sequenced sample consisted of peripheral blood. The chain joins TRBV7-3 to TRBJ2-2; D perhaps matches TRBD1 (6 bases). The CDR3 sequence: CASSPDRSNTGELFF. CDR3 in DNA: TGTGCCAGCAGCCCAGACAGGTCGAACACCGGGGAGCTGTTTTTT. Drawing the rest from reference TRBV7-3 and TRBJ2-2, the complete variable domain is GAGVSQTPSNKVTEKGKYVELRCDPISGHTALYWYRQSLGQGPEFLIYFQGTGAADDSGLPNDRFFAVRPEGSVSTLKIQRTERGDSAVYLCASSPDRSNTGELFFGEGSRLTVL.